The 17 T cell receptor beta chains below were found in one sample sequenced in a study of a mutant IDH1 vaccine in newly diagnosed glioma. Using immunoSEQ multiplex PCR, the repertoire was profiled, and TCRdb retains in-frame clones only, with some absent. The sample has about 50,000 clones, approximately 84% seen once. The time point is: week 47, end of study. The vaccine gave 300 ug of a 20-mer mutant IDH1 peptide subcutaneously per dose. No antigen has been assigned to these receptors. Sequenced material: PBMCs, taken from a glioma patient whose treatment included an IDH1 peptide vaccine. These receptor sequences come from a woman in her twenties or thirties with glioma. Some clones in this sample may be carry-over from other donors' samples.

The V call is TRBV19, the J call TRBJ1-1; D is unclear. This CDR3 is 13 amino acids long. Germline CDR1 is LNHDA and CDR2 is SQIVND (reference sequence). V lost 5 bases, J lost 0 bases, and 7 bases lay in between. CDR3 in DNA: TGTGCCAGTAGTGCCCGGATGAACACTGAAGCTTTCTTT. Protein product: CASSARMNTEAFF.

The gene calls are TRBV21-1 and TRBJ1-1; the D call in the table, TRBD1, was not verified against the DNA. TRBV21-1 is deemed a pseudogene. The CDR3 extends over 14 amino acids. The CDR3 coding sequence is TGTGCCAGCAGCAGGGGCTTCCGGAACACTGAAGCTTTCTTT. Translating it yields CASSRGFRNTEAFF.

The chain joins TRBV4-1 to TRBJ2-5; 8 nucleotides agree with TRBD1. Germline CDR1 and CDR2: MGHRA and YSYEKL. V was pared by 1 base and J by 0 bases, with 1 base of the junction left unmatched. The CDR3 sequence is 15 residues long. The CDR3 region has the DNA TGCGCCAGCAGCCAAGGGACAGGGTACCAAGAGACCCAGTACTTC. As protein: CASSQGTGYQETQYF.

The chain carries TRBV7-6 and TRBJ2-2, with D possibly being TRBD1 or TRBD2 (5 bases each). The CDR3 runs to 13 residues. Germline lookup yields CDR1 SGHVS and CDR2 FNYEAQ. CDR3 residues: CASGGFNTGELFF. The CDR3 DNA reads TGTGCGAGTGGGGGATTCAACACCGGGGAGCTGTTTTTT. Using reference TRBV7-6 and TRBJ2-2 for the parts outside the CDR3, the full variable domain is GAGVSQSPRYKVTKRGQDVALRCDPISGHVSLYWYRQALGQGPEFLTYFNYEAQQDKSGLPNDRFSAERPEGSISTLTIQRTEQRDSAMYRCASGGFNTGELFFGEGSRLTVL.

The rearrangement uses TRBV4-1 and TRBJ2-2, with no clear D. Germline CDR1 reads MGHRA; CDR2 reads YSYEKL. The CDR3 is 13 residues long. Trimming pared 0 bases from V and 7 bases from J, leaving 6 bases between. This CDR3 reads CASSQEGIGELFF. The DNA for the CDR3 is TGCGCCAGCAGCCAAGAGGGTATCGGGGAGCTGTTTTTT.

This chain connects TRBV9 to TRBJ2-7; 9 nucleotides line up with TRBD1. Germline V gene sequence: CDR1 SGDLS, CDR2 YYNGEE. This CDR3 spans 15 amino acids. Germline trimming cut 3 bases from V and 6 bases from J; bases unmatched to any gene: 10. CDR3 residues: CASSANAGTGSEQYF. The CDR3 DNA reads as TGTGCCAGCAGCGCAAACGCCGGGACAGGGTCCGAGCAGTACTTC.

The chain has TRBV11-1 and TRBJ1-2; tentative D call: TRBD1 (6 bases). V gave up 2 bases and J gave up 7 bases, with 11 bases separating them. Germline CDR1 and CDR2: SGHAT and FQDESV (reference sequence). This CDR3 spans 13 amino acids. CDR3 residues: CASSLSGEAGYTF. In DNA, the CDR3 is TGTGCCAGCAGCTTATCAGGGGAGGCTGGCTACACCTTC.

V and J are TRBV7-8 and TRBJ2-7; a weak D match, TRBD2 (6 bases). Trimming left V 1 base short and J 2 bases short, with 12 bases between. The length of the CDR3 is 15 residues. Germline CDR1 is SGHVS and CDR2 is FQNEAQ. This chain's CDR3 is CASSLVAGTPYEQYF. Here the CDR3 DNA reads TGTGCCAGCAGCTTAGTGGCCGGGACTCCCTACGAGCAGTACTTC.

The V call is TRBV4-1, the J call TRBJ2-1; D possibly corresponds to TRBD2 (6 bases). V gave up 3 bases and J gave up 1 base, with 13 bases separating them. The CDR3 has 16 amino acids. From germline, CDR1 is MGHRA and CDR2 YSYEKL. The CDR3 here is CASSHGPSGSYNEQFF. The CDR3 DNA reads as TGCGCCAGCAGCCACGGGCCCAGCGGGTCCTACAATGAGCAGTTCTTC.

The CDR3 sequence is CASSRLPPGQGNEKLFF. Written as DNA, the CDR3 is TGCGCCAGCAGCCGGCTACCCCCGGGACAGGGTAACGAAAAACTGTTTTTT. The rearrangement joins TRBV4-1 to TRBJ1-4, with TRBD1 matching over 9 bases. Unmatched junction bases numbered 14, after V lost 4 bases and J lost 8 bases. There are 17 residues in the CDR3. The germline gives CDR1 MGHRA, CDR2 YSYEKL.

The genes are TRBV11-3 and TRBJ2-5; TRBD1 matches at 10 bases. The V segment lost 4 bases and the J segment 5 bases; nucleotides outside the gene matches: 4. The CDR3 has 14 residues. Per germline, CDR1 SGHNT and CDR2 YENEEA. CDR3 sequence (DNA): TGTGCCAGCAGCTCAGGACAGGGGGACGAGACCCAGTACTTC. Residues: CASSSGQGDETQYF.

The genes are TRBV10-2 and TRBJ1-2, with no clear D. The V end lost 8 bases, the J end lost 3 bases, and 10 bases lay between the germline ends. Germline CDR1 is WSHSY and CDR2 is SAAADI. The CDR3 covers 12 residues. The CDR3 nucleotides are TGCGCCAGCGCCCGGGCAGACTATGGCTACACCTTC. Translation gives CASARADYGYTF.

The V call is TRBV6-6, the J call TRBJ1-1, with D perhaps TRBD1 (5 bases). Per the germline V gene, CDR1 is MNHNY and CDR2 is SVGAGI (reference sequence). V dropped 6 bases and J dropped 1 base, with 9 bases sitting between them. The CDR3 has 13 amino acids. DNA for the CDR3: TGTGCCAGCAGACACCAGGGGAACACTGAAGCTTTCTTT. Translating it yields CASRHQGNTEAFF.

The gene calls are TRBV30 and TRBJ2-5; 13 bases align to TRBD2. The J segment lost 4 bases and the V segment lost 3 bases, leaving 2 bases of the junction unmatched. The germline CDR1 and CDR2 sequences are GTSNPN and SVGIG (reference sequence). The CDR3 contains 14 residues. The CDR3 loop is CAWRLAGGGETQYF. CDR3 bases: TGTGCCTGGAGACTAGCGGGAGGGGGAGAGACCCAGTACTTC.

CDR3 loop: CSVVWTSGSGSYNEQFF. In DNA, the CDR3 is TGCAGCGTTGTGTGGACTAGCGGGAGTGGATCCTACAATGAGCAGTTCTTC. V and J are TRBV29-1 and TRBJ2-1; 13 bases are a match to TRBD2. There are 17 residues in the CDR3. The ends lost 4 bases at V and 1 base at J; junction bases unmatched: 7. Germline lookup yields CDR1 SQVTM and CDR2 ANQGSEA.

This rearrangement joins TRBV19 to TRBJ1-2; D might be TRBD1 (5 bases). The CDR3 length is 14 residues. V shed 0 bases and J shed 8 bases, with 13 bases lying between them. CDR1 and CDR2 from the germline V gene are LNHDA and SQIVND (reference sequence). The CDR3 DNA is TGTGCCAGTAGTATAGACAAGGGGCAGTACGGCTACACCTTC. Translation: CASSIDKGQYGYTF. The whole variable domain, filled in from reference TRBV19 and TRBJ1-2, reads DGGITQSPKYLFRKEGQNVTLSCEQNLNHDAMYWYRQDPGQGLRLIYYSQIVNDFQKGDIAEGYSVSREKKESFPLTVTSAQKNPTAFYLCASSIDKGQYGYTFGSGTRLTVV.

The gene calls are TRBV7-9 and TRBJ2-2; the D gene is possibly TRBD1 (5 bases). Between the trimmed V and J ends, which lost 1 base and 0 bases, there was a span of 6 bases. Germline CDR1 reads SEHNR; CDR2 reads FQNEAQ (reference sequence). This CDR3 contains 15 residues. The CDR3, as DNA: TGTGCCAGCAGCTTAGTCAGGGCGAACACCGGGGAGCTGTTTTTT. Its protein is CASSLVRANTGELFF.